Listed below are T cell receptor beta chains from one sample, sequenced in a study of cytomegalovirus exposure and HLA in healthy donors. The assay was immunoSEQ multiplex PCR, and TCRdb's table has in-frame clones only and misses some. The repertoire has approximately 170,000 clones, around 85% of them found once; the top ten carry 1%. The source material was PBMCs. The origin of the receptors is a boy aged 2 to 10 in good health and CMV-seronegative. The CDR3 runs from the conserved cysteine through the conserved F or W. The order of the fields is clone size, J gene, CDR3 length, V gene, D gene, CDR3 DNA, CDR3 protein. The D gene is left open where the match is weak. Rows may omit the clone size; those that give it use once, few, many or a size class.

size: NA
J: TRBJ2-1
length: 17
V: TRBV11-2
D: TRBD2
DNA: TGTGCCAGCAGCTTTGGCGGGAGGAGGAGAGGGGGCAATGAGCAGTTCTTC
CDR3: CASSFGGRRRGGNEQFF

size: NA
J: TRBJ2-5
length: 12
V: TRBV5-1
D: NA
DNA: TGCGCCAGCAGCTTGGGACTAGAGACCCAGTACTTC
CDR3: CASSLGLETQYF

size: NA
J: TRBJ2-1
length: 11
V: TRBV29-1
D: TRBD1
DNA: TGCAGCGGACAGGGGAACAATGAGCAGTTCTTC
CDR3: CSGQGNNEQFF

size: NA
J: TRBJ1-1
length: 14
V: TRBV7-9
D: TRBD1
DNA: TGTTCCAGCACCAGGGGACAGGGGAACACTGAAGCTTTCTTT
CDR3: CSSTRGQGNTEAFF

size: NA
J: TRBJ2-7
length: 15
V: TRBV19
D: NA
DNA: TGTGCCACGTCCGTTCTGGGGGACAAACGTCTCGAGCAGTGCTTC
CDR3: CATSVLGDKRLEQCF

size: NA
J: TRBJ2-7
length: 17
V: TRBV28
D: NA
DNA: TGTGCCAGCAGTTTATGGGGAACGGGACAAATATCCTACGAGCAGTACTTC
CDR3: CASSLWGTGQISYEQYF

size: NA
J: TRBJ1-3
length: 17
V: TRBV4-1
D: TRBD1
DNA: TGCGCCAGCAGCTACGGCGGGACAGGGGACCCTGGAAACACCATATATTTT
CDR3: CASSYGGTGDPGNTIYF

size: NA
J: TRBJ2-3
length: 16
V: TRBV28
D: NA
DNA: TGTGCCAGCCCGCCCTCAGGAACCTCTACTGCAGATACGCAGTATTTT
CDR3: CASPPSGTSTADTQYF

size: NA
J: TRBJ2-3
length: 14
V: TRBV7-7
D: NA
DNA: TGTGCTAGCAGCAGAAGCGGGAGCACAGATACGCAGTATTTT
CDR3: CASSRSGSTDTQYF

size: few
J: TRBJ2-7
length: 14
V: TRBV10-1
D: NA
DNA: TGCGCCAGCAGTGACTTTGGCGGAGCCTACGAGCAGTACTTC
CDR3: CASSDFGGAYEQYF

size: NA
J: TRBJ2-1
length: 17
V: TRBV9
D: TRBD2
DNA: TGTGCCAGCAGCGTAGGCGGCGCGGGAGGTACCTACAATGAGCAGTTCTTC
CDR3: CASSVGGAGGTYNEQFF

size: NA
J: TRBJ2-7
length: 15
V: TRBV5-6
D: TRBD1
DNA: TGTGCCAGCAGCTTGGAATGGACAGGGAAAGGCGAGCAGTACTTC
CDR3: CASSLEWTGKGEQYF

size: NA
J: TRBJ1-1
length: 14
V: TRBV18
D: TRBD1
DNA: TGTGCCAGCTCACATGACAGGGATTACACTGAAGCTTTCTTT
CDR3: CASSHDRDYTEAFF

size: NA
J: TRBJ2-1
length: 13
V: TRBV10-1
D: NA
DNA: TGCGCCAGCAGTGTAAGGGGTTCGGATGAGCAGTTCTTC
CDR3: CASSVRGSDEQFF

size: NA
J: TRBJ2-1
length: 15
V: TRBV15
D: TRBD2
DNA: TGTGCCACCAGCAGAGATCCGGGAGGGCTCTATGAGCAGTTCTTC
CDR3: CATSRDPGGLYEQFF

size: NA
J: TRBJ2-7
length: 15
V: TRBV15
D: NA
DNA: TGTGCCACCAGCTCAGCCCCCTACGGGGGATACGAGCAGTACTTC
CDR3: CATSSAPYGGYEQYF

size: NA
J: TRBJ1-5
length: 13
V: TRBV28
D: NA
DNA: TGTGCCAGCAGTTCAGGGGGCAATCAGCCCCAGCATTTT
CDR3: CASSSGGNQPQHF

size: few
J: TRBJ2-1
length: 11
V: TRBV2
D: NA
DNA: TGTGCCAGCAGTGTTGCGGGGAAGCAGTTCTTC
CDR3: CASSVAGKQFF

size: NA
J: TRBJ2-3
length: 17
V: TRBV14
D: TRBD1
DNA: TGTGCCAGCAGCCAAGAAGGACAGGGATTTGGCACAGATACGCAGTATTTT
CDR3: CASSQEGQGFGTDTQYF

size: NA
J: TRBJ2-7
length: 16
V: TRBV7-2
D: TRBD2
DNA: TGTGCCAGCAGCGTGACTAGCGGGATATCCTCCTACGAGCAGTACTTC
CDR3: CASSVTSGISSYEQYF

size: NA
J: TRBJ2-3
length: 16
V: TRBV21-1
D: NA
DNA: TGTGCCAGCCAACCGACTAGCGGGATGGAGGGAGATACGCAGTATTTT
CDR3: CASQPTSGMEGDTQYF

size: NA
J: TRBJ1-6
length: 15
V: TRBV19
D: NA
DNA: TGTGCCAGTACCACTCAGGGGCCTCAAGATTCACCCCTCCACTTT
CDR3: CASTTQGPQDSPLHF

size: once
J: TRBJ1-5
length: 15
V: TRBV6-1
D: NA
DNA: TGTGCCAGCAGCCCAACAGGGAGCGGCAATCAGCCCCAGCATTTT
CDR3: CASSPTGSGNQPQHF